The 2 T cell receptor beta chains below all came from one sample that was sequenced in a study of cytomegalovirus exposure and HLA in healthy donors. A multiplex PCR was run with 60 Vbeta primers and 13 Jbeta primers. Measured with immunoSEQ multiplex PCR; TCRdb has only the in-frame clones, and not every one. Its clone listing holds roughly 80,000 clones. The specimen sequenced was PBMCs. The receptors derive from a girl aged 5-17 years in good health and CMV-seropositive.

The V call is TRBV4-1, the J call TRBJ2-1; TRBD2 might be the D (7 bases). CDR3 length: 14 residues. Deletions cut 3 bases from V and 8 bases from J, with 14 bases between. Germline V gives CDR1 MGHRA, CDR2 YSYEKL. The CDR3 coding sequence is TGCGCCAGCAGCCACCTCTTGGGGGGGCATGAGCAGTTCTTC. Protein: CASSHLLGGHEQFF.

The genes are TRBV4-1 and TRBJ2-7, with 7 bases fitting TRBD2. Germline CDR1 and CDR2: MGHRA and YSYEKL. This CDR3 spans 14 amino acids. The trim removed 6 bases at V and 7 bases at J, leaving 12 bases unmatched. The CDR3 DNA reads as TGCGCCAGCAGGTCCCCAAACGGAGCGGGGGAGCAGTACTTC. Residues: CASRSPNGAGEQYF.